The 18 T cell receptor beta chains below come from one sample, sequenced in a study of blood T cell repertoires in COVID-19. Assay: immunoSEQ multiplex PCR; the TCRdb copy retains only in-frame clones and omits some. The sample lists 120,000 to 150,000 clones, about 83% occurring once. The sequenced material came from peripheral blood. The receptor set was obtained from a woman between 50 and 59 years old with active or convalescent COVID-19.

V and J are TRBV5-1 and TRBJ2-7; possible D gene TRBD1, 5 bases. The CDR3 is 21 amino acids. V was trimmed by 0 bases and J by 2 bases, leaving 30 bases between them. Germline loops: CDR1 SGHRS, CDR2 YFSETQ. CDR3 bases: TGCGCCAGCAGCTTGGGAACTCTGGTAGTAGGGCAGGGATTAGGTCCCTACGAGCAGTACTTC. Translated, it gives CASSLGTLVVGQGLGPYEQYF.

This CDR3 reads CASSGRGLVNEQYF. The CDR3 DNA reads as TGTGCCAGCAGCGGCAGGGGGCTTGTTAACGAGCAGTACTTC. This rearrangement joins TRBV13 to TRBJ2-7, with TRBD1 matching over 8 bases. CDR3 length: 14 residues. V lost 5 bases, J lost 5 bases, and 8 bases stayed unmatched. Germline CDR1 PRHDT, CDR2 FYEKMQ (reference sequence).

The rearrangement joins TRBV5-1 to TRBJ2-2, with no clear D. The CDR3 runs 14 residues. Trimming took 3 bases from V and 1 from J, leaving 7 bases between them. CDR1 is SGHRS, CDR2 YFSETQ, per germline. As DNA, the CDR3 is TGCGCCAGCAGCTCGACTCTGAACACCGGGGAGCTGTTTTTT. Encoded protein: CASSSTLNTGELFF.

The chain combines TRBV6-2 or TRBV6-3 with TRBJ2-3; 7 nucleotides align to TRBD1. The CDR3 runs 15 residues. Germline loops: CDR1 MNHEY, CDR2 SVGEGT. Losses at the gene ends were 2 bases for V and 1 base for J; bases not matched to a gene: 3. CDR3 residues: CASSYGTAGTDTQYF. The DNA for the CDR3 is TGTGCCAGCAGTTACGGGACAGCCGGCACAGATACGCAGTATTTT.

The J gene is TRBJ2-5, the V gene TRBV6-7; D perhaps matches TRBD1 (5 bases). TRBV6-7 qualifies as an ORF whose function is uncertain. Trimming took 8 bases from V and 4 from J, leaving 17 bases between them. The CDR3 is 14 amino acids. The CDR3: CASLPREPAETQYF. CDR3 bases: TGTGCCAGCCTGCCCAGGGAACCGGCAGAGACCCAGTACTTC.

The CDR3 loop is CATSDLASGSGQYF. The CDR3 DNA is TGTGCCACCAGTGATTTGGCTAGCGGGAGCGGGCAGTACTTC. The rearrangement uses TRBV24-1 and TRBJ2-7; 10 positions agree with TRBD2. Germline lookup yields CDR1 KGHDR and CDR2 SFDVKD. Trimming took 0 bases from V and 9 from J; bases not matched to a gene: 4. The CDR3 is 14 residues long.

The chain employs TRBV5-1 and TRBJ1-6; maybe TRBD1 (6 bases). Germline CDR1 SGHRS, CDR2 YFSETQ. The germline V and J ends were trimmed by 4 bases and 7 bases, with 15 bases remaining between them. There are 15 residues in the CDR3. The CDR3 region is CASSPRTAGNSPLHF. CDR3 sequence (DNA): TGCGCCAGCAGCCCCCGGACAGCCGGGAATTCACCCCTCCACTTT.

The chain has TRBV7-8 and TRBJ2-1; 9 bases are a match to TRBD2. CDR3 length equals 17 residues. The trim removed 1 base at V and 6 bases at J, leaving 10 bases unmatched. Germline V gene sequence: CDR1 SGHVS, CDR2 FQNEAQ. CDR3 DNA: TGTGCCAGCAGCTTAGGAGGGGGACTAGCCCACAGCAATGAGCAGTTCTTC. The encoded protein is CASSLGGGLAHSNEQFF.

This clone was found once. CDR3 in DNA: TGTGCCAGCAGGGCAAGGGACAGGGGGAACTATGGCTACACCTTC. It specifies CASRARDRGNYGYTF. The chain is built from TRBV3-1 (or the pseudogene TRBV3-2) and TRBJ1-2; TRBD1 agrees at 11 bases. The CDR3 totals 15 residues. Unmatched junction bases numbered 5, after V lost 6 bases and J lost 2 bases. Looked up from germline, CDR1 is LGHDT and CDR2 is YNNKEL (reference sequence).

This CDR3 reads CATSRDLQVNTEAFF. The CDR3 coding sequence is TGTGCCACCAGCAGAGATCTACAGGTGAACACTGAAGCTTTCTTT. V and J are TRBV15 and TRBJ1-1; possible D gene TRBD1, 5 bases. Trimming took 0 bases from V and 0 from J, leaving 8 bases between them. This CDR3 contains 15 residues. Germline loops: CDR1 LNHNV, CDR2 YYDKDF (reference sequence).

This clone occurred once. The CDR3 nucleotides are TGTGCCAGCAGCCCCGGGACGGACAGGGCTACCAACACCATATATTTT. Translated: CASSPGTDRATNTIYF. The V gene is TRBV7-2, the J gene TRBJ1-3; TRBD1 agrees at 8 bases. CDR1 and CDR2 from the germline V gene are SGHTA and FQGNSA. J gave up 7 bases and V 5 bases, and 13 bases lay outside the gene matches. This CDR3 region has 16 residues.

V usage is TRBV7-2 and J usage is TRBJ1-2; D unresolved. The CDR3 spans 14 residues. V gave up 5 bases and J gave up 4 bases, with 14 bases separating them. The V gene's germline CDR1 is SGHTA and CDR2 FQGNSA. CDR3 DNA: TGTGCCAGCAGCCCCCCCGCAGGAGGCTATGGCTACACCTTC. As protein: CASSPPAGGYGYTF.

This sequence joins TRBV10-3 and TRBJ1-1, with 10 bases matching TRBD1. V gave up 2 bases and J gave up 5 bases; unmatched junction bases: 5. CDR1 is ENHRY, CDR2 SYGVKD, per germline. This CDR3 contains 15 residues. The CDR3 bases are TGTGCCATCAGTGAGAGAGGGACAGGGGCTACTGAAGCTTTCTTT. It yields the protein CAISERGTGATEAFF.

V gene TRBV29-1 combines with J gene TRBJ1-3, with 7 bases matching TRBD1. CDR3 length equals 15 residues. V was pared by 5 bases and J by 0 bases, with 7 bases of the junction left unmatched. Germline CDR1 is SQVTM and CDR2 is ANQGSEA. CDR3 DNA sequence: TGCAGCGTTCTGGGGACAGCCAGCTCTGGAAACACCATATATTTT. Amino acid sequence: CSVLGTASSGNTIYF.

The chain carries TRBV7-6 and TRBJ1-2; tentative D call: TRBD1 (6 bases). Between the trimmed V and J ends, which lost 5 bases and 8 bases, there was a span of 27 bases. Germline V gene data show CDR1 as SGHVS and CDR2 as FNYEAQ. The CDR3 runs to 17 residues. The DNA for the CDR3 is TGTGCCAGCAGCCTCCGAACCCCGGACAGATCCTCCGAGGGCTACACCTTC. The encoded protein is CASSLRTPDRSSEGYTF.

This chain uses TRBV7-3 with TRBJ2-4, with no clear D. This CDR3 has 13 amino acids. Germline CDR1 and CDR2: SGHTA and FQGTGA. V lost 2 bases and J lost 9, with 11 bases in between. Here the CDR3 reads CASSLEPHGIQYF. The CDR3 nucleotides are TGTGCCAGCAGCTTAGAGCCCCACGGCATTCAGTACTTC.

This chain links TRBV28 with TRBJ1-1, with 7 bases lining up with TRBD1. CDR1 MDHEN and CDR2 SYDVKM come from the germline V gene. The CDR3 consists of 12 residues. V gave up 3 bases and J gave up 11 bases; unmatched junction bases: 6. CDR3 DNA: TGTGCCAGCAGTTTGAGGGGGCTAAGTGCTTTCTTT. Protein sequence: CASSLRGLSAFF.

V usage is TRBV10-3 and J usage is TRBJ2-7; unclear D gene. The CDR3 extends over 12 amino acids. With 3 bases removed from V and 0 bases from J, the gap between germline ends came to 3 bases. CDR1 and CDR2 from the germline V gene are ENHRY and SYGVKD. The CDR3, as DNA: TGTGCCATCAGTGATATCTCCTACGAGCAGTACTTC. Its translation: CAISDISYEQYF.